The clone carrying this TCR beta chain occurred many times. The target antigen is unknown. The iRepertoire nested amplicon-rescue multiplex PCR amplified TCR alpha and beta CDR3s from RNA. Input was 100-400 ng of tissue mRNA or PBMC total RNA. One entry per CDR3 protein results from TCRdb running MiXCR on the multiplex PCR reads. The data hold around 44,000 distinct CDR3 sequences, with about 20% observed a single time. Trimming took 5 bases from V and 0 from J, leaving 17 bases between them. The CDR3 has 17 residues. Germline CDR1 reads SEHNR; CDR2 reads FQNEAQ (reference sequence). This specimen comes from a study of glioma-infiltrating T cells. Study observations and caveats: Only very few CDR3 sequences appeared in both tissue and blood. Tissue-blood divergence was below expectation in non-neoplastic patients, above in gliomas.

The receptor's source is a human donor with low-grade glioma or glioblastoma, undergoing nonglioma brain surgery, or in good health (not recorded which). Sequencing used glioma tissue, nonneoplastic brain tissue, or PBMCs (not recorded which). The chain links TRBV7-9 to TRBJ2-1, with D maybe TRBD2 (5 bases). The CDR3 region has the DNA TGTGCCAGCAGCCCCTATAATGGTGGGAGCTCCTACAATGAGCAGTTCTTC. This codes for CASSPYNGGSSYNEQFF.